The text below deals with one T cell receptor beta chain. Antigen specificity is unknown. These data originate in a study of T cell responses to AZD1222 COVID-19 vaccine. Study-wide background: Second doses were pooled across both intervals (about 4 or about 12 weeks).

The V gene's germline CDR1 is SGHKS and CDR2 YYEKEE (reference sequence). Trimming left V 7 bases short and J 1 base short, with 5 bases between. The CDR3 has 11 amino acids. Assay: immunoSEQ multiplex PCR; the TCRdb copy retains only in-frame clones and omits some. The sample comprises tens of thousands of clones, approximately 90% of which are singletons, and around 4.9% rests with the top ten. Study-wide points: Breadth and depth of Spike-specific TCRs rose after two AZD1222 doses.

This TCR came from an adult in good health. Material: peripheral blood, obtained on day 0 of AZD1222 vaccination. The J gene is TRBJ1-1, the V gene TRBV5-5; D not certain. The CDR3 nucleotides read TGTGCCAGCCGGCAGAACACTGAAGCTTTCTTT. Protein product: CASRQNTEAFF.